This TCR beta chain was captured in a study of CD8 T cells in Susac syndrome. CDR3 length equals 12 residues. The germline V gene has CDR1 DFQATT and CDR2 SNEGSKA (reference sequence). Trimming removed 5 bases from V and 2 bases from J, with 10 bases in between. Random hexamers were used to reverse transcribe the RNA input (about 0.5 to 1 ug). Using its own MiXCR run on the immunoSEQ multiplex PCR reads, TCRdb lists one record per CDR3 protein. The table records about 80,000 distinct CDR3 sequences, about 92% of them present only once. This clonotype was seen once. Isolation of CD8+ and CD4+ T cells was performed negatively, whereas enrichment of TEMRA cells was done by FACS.

The source material was CD4+ T cells from PBMCs. The chain couples TRBV20-1 to TRBJ2-7, with D unclear. This receptor was identified in a human donor with Susac syndrome. CDR3 loop: CSAGAAAYEQYF. Written as DNA, the CDR3 is TGCAGTGCTGGAGCAGCAGCCTACGAGCAGTACTTC.